The present T cell receptor beta chain was sequenced within a study of OX40 agonist ivuxolimab in advanced cancers. Study as a whole: Two patients with cutaneous melanoma and one with hepatocellular carcinoma, three in total, showed partial responses.

In germline, CDR1 is LGHNA, CDR2 YSLEER. V was shortened by 0 bases and J by 0 bases, with 10 bases between the two germline ends. The length of the CDR3 is 16 residues. Sequenced by immunoSEQ multiplex PCR; TCRdb stores in-frame clones only, minus some. The sample consists of over 15,000 clones, 80% to 85% of them appearing once. The receptor's source is an adult with an advanced solid tumor such as melanoma, head and neck, liver or kidney cancer. The chain recombines TRBV4-3 with TRBJ2-3, with D hard to call. Sequencing was performed on CD4+ or CD8+ T cells sorted from blood, taken in a trial of the OX40 agonist ivuxolimab. The DNA for the CDR3 is TGCGCCAGCAGCCAAGATTTCCCCCCCAGCACAGATACGCAGTATTTT. Translating gives CASSQDFPPSTDTQYF.